Sequencing of this T cell receptor (beta chain) was carried out in a study of Graves' ophthalmopathy and Graves' hyperthyroidism. On this clonotype itself: Its antigen is still unknown.

For repertoire sequencing, the TCR beta CDR3 regions were amplified from RNA transcripts. A first-round RT-PCR used HTBI primers, followed by a second-round multiplex PCR. TCRdb independently ran MiXCR on the multiplex PCR reads; one entry per CDR3 protein. The top ten clones hold 8.5% to 14% of a sample with about 1.1 million distinct CDR3 sequences, approximately 35% of them seen once. Trimming shortened V by 0 bases and J by 4 bases, and 15 bases separated the two germline ends. Looked up from germline, CDR1 is GTSNPN and CDR2 is SVGIG (reference sequence). This CDR3 comprises 15 residues. Findings of the study overall: Most expanded thyroid clonotypes above 0.001 frequency also appeared in blood.

The V call is TRBV30, the J call TRBJ1-1, with D unresolved. This TCR was recovered from an adult man with Graves' hyperthyroidism. Sequencing input: peripheral blood or thyroid tissue (not recorded which). The CDR3 region is CAWSVTGVKSTEAFF. As DNA, the CDR3 is TGTGCCTGGAGTGTAACCGGGGTTAAGAGCACTGAAGCTTTCTTT. The full variable domain, in which reference TRBV30 and TRBJ1-1 provide the parts outside the CDR3, is SQTIHQWPATLVQPVGSPLSLECTVEGTSNPNLYWYRQAAGRGLQLLFYSVGIGQISSEVPQNLSASRPQDRQFILSSKKLLLSDSGFYLCAWSVTGVKSTEAFFGQGTRLTVV.